The 27 T cell receptor beta chains below all came from one sample that was sequenced in a study of shared clonotypes between healthy human individuals. Generated by immunoSEQ multiplex PCR, the TCRdb table keeps only in-frame clones and is missing some. In the table there are some 2,000,000 clones, 85% to 95% of which are singletons. The sequencing sample was made of naive CD4+ T cells sorted from blood. Subset specified: CD45RA+ positively selected. These TCRs come from a man between 18 and 35 years old in good health.

J is TRBJ2-3 and V is TRBV29-1; D is uncertain. The CDR3 totals 18 residues. Trimming removed 5 bases from V and 2 bases from J, with 26 bases in between. Germline CDR1 and CDR2: SQVTM and ANQGSEA. The CDR3 spells CSVHGSQTPKAFTDTQYF. The CDR3 DNA sequence: TGCAGCGTTCACGGCTCTCAGACCCCGAAAGCCTTCACAGATACGCAGTATTTT.

The chain is built from TRBV7-2 and TRBJ2-7, with TRBD1 as a possible D gene (6 bases). V was trimmed by 7 bases and J by 3 bases, leaving 19 bases between them. The CDR3 consists of 15 residues. Germline lookup yields CDR1 SGHTA and CDR2 FQGNSA. The DNA for the CDR3 is TGTGCCAGCACCTCCCCCGGGACACACTTCTACGAGCAGTACTTC. Translation: CASTSPGTHFYEQYF.

The chain recombines TRBV27 with TRBJ1-1; D remains ambiguous. Germline CDR1 is MNHEY and CDR2 is SMNVEV (reference sequence). The CDR3 sequence is 17 residues long. Trimming shortened V by 4 bases and J by 0 bases, and 18 bases separated the two germline ends. The CDR3 DNA sequence: TGTGCCAGCAGTTCCGATTTGCCCCATGCCATGAACACTGAAGCTTTCTTT. Residues: CASSSDLPHAMNTEAFF.

This clone was counted a single time. The rearrangement uses TRBV5-1 and TRBJ1-5; the D is unclear. The CDR3 is 15 amino acids. Trimming removed 4 bases from V and 2 bases from J, with 13 bases in between. Germline V lookup: CDR1 SGHRS, CDR2 YFSETQ. CDR3 coding DNA: TGCGCCAGCAGCCCTCTGAAGGAGGGCAATCAGCCCCAGCATTTT. Translated, it gives CASSPLKEGNQPQHF. Looking up the rest from reference TRBV5-1 and TRBJ1-5 gives the full variable domain: KAGVTQTPRYLIKTRGQQVTLSCSPISGHRSVSWYQQTPGQGLQFLFEYFSETQRNKGNFPGRFSGRQFSNSRSEMNVSTLELGDSALYLCASSPLKEGNQPQHFGDGTRLSIL.

The table lists this clone with a count of one. The chain uses TRBV6-6 and TRBJ2-2, with 10 positions matching TRBD1. The CDR3 is 16 residues long. V shed 4 bases and J 1 base; nucleotides not matched to a gene: 3. Germline V gene lookup returns CDR1 MNHNY and CDR2 SVGAGI (reference sequence). The DNA of the CDR3 is TGTGCCAGCAGTTGGACAGGGGGTAGGAACACCGGGGAGCTGTTTTTT. This codes for CASSWTGGRNTGELFF.

As to this clone: It is unclear where the CDR3 begins or ends on the DNA, so no DNA is shown, and the CDR3 is as TCRdb lists it. CDR3 protein: CASSLSVGQGAYNERFF. The chain couples TRBV5-1 to TRBJ2-1; no DNA check was done on the table's D call, TRBD1. The CDR3 extends over 17 residues, inclusive of both ends. CDR1 is SGHRS and CDR2 is YFSETQ in the germline V gene.

Of note for this clone: A much more abundant neighbour one base away suggests this may be a read error. No conserved phenylalanine or tryptophan ends this CDR3, so it is likely a read error. CDR3 sequence (DNA): TGCGCCAGCAGCCAGAGGGGGCTGGTAGGGTATGGCTACACCATC. As protein: CASSQRGLVGYGYTI. The chain combines TRBV4-1 with TRBJ1-2; 7 bases align to TRBD1. Germline lookup yields CDR1 MGHRA and CDR2 YSYEKL. Trimming cost V 3 bases and J 5 bases; bases outside gene matches: 9. The CDR3 consists of 15 residues.

The CDR3 protein is CSALAEKLTNTGELFF. For the CDR3, the DNA is TGCAGCGCACTAGCGGAAAAACTAACGAACACCGGGGAGCTGTTTTTT. V and J are TRBV29-1 and TRBJ2-2; 8 bases are a match to TRBD2. This CDR3 spans 16 amino acids. Trimming removed 7 bases from V and 0 bases from J; junction bases left unmatched: 10. The germline CDR1 and CDR2 sequences are SQVTM and ANQGSEA.

The rearrangement uses TRBV6-1 and TRBJ1-4; D is undetermined. V lost 4 bases and J 8 bases, leaving 17 bases between the germline ends. CDR1 is MNHNS, CDR2 SASEGT, per germline. The CDR3 runs 15 residues. CDR3 bases: TGTGCCAGCAGTGGTATTGCGCAGGTTAGGGAAAAACTGTTTTTT. It codes for CASSGIAQVREKLFF.

In the case of this clone: One end of the junction varies from germline; a read error may be responsible. The chain has TRBV7-7 and TRBJ1-5; D remains ambiguous. CDR3 size: 13 residues. The germline CDR1 and CDR2 sequences are SSHAT and FNYEAQ (reference sequence). This CDR3 reads CASSFGSNQPQHF. The CDR3 bases are TGTGCTAGCAGCTTCGGGAGCAATCAGCCCCAGCATTTT.

The chain is built from TRBV6-1 and TRBJ1-1, with TRBD1 identical over 7 bases. The V segment lost 7 bases and the J segment 3 bases; nucleotides outside the gene matches: 11. CDR1 and CDR2 (germline): MNHNS, SASEGT. The CDR3 is made up of 15 amino acids. The CDR3 DNA sequence: TGTGCCAGCACCCGTGGACAGGCTGGGGACACTGAAGCTTTCTTT. Translated: CASTRGQAGDTEAFF.

The genes are TRBV5-1 and TRBJ2-3; D is perhaps TRBD2 (5 bases). Germline values: CDR1 SGHRS, CDR2 YFSETQ. Deletions cut 4 bases from V and 6 bases from J, with 18 bases between. This CDR3 spans 15 amino acids. CDR3 nucleotide sequence: TGCGCCAGCAGCCTATCCGCCTCGGGCGGGGATACGCAGTATTTT. Residues: CASSLSASGGDTQYF.

The J gene is TRBJ2-5, the V gene TRBV5-4, with unresolved D. Looked up from germline, CDR1 is SGHNT and CDR2 is YYREEE (reference sequence). The CDR3 consists of 13 residues. V lost 0 bases and J lost 3, with 6 bases in between. The DNA of the CDR3 is TGTGCCAGCAGCTTGGCCCGGGAAGAGACCCAGTACTTC. Translating it yields CASSLAREETQYF.

The J gene is TRBJ2-1, the V gene TRBV6-6; tentative D call: TRBD2 (6 bases). Germline loops: CDR1 MNHNY, CDR2 SVGAGI (reference sequence). V shed 11 bases and J shed 7 bases, with 18 bases lying between them. This CDR3 contains 13 residues. The CDR3 bases are TGTGCCGCGGAGGAGGGCCGGTTGAATGAGCAGTTCTTC. Amino acid sequence: CAAEEGRLNEQFF.

The gene calls are TRBV19 and TRBJ1-2; D uncertain. V dropped 3 bases and J dropped 5 bases, with 10 bases sitting between them. Germline assignment: CDR1 LNHDA and CDR2 SQIVND (reference sequence). There are 13 residues in the CDR3. The CDR3 here is CASSILPGYGYTF. For the CDR3, the DNA is TGTGCCAGTAGTATTCTCCCCGGGTATGGCTACACCTTC.

The gene calls are TRBV29-1 and TRBJ1-6; TRBD1 is a possible D gene (5 bases). Germline V CDR1 and CDR2: SQVTM, ANQGSEA. This CDR3 has 14 amino acids. V lost 7 bases and J lost 4, with 14 bases in between. The CDR3 DNA follows: TGCAGCGCCCGTCAGGGAGAGTATAATTCACCCCTCCACTTT. It yields the protein CSARQGEYNSPLHF.

This clone has only one observation. This sequence joins TRBV10-3 and TRBJ1-4; D call uncertain. Trimming took 0 bases from V and 5 from J, leaving 10 bases between them. The CDR3 sequence is 15 residues long. The germline CDR1 and CDR2 sequences are ENHRY and SYGVKD. The CDR3: CAISESGVFNEKLFF. CDR3 in DNA: TGTGCCATCAGTGAGTCCGGGGTTTTCAATGAAAAACTGTTTTTT.

This sequence joins TRBV7-9 and TRBJ1-6; the match to TRBD1 covers 8 bases. Losses at the gene ends were 5 bases for V and 6 bases for J; bases not matched to a gene: 9. The CDR3 consists of 16 residues. Germline lookup yields CDR1 SEHNR and CDR2 FQNEAQ (reference sequence). The chain's CDR3 is CASSQSGTGGNSPLHF. The CDR3, as DNA: TGTGCCAGCAGCCAGTCGGGTACAGGGGGTAATTCACCCCTCCACTTT.

This clone was found a few times. This chain links TRBV19 with TRBJ1-6; D possibly corresponds to TRBD1 (5 bases). The CDR3 spans 16 residues. Per germline, CDR1 LNHDA and CDR2 SQIVND (reference sequence). V lost 3 bases, J lost 7 bases, and 16 bases lay in between. CDR3 protein: CASSISQGKWNSPLHF. For the CDR3, the DNA is TGTGCCAGTAGTATTTCGCAGGGCAAGTGGAATTCACCCCTCCACTTT.

V usage is TRBV7-2 and J usage is TRBJ2-3, with a weak D call TRBD2 (5 bases). This CDR3 has 17 amino acids. Trimming removed 1 base from V and 4 bases from J, with 18 bases in between. The germline V gene encodes CDR1 SGHTA and CDR2 FQGNSA. The CDR3 DNA is TGTGCCAGCAGCTTAGTACCACTAGTATCAACCGCAGATACGCAGTATTTT. It translates to CASSLVPLVSTADTQYF.

This clone was detected once. The genes are TRBV19 and TRBJ1-6; D call uncertain. CDR1 and CDR2 (germline): LNHDA, SQIVND (reference sequence). The CDR3 is made up of 14 amino acids. Trimming stripped 0 bases from V and 9 bases from J, with 9 bases between. The CDR3, as DNA: TGTGCCAGTAGTATAGAAGCCGCGGGTTCACCCCTCCACTTT. It translates to CASSIEAAGSPLHF. The complete variable domain, with remaining parts taken from reference TRBV19 and TRBJ1-6, reads DGGITQSPKYLFRKEGQNVTLSCEQNLNHDAMYWYRQDPGQGLRLIYYSQIVNDFQKGDIAEGYSVSREKKESFPLTVTSAQKNPTAFYLCASSIEAAGSPLHFGNGTRLTVT.

This chain uses TRBV30 with TRBJ2-2; D unclear. The V end was cut by 0 bases, the J end by 4 bases, with 6 bases between. Germline CDR1 GTSNPN, CDR2 SVGIG (reference sequence). CDR3 length: 13 amino acids. The chain's CDR3 is CAWSVRFTGELFF. In DNA form, the CDR3 reads TGTGCCTGGAGTGTACGGTTCACCGGGGAGCTGTTTTTT.

The V and J genes are TRBV9 and TRBJ2-1; TRBD1 agrees at 9 bases. This CDR3 has 15 residues. V gave up 4 bases and J gave up 4 bases; unmatched junction bases: 6. The germline V gene encodes CDR1 SGDLS and CDR2 YYNGEE. The CDR3 sequence: CASSPQGALYNEQFF. In nucleotides, the CDR3 is TGTGCCAGCAGCCCACAGGGGGCGCTTTACAATGAGCAGTTCTTC. The entire variable domain, with the rest obtained from reference TRBV9 and TRBJ2-1, is as follows: DSGVTQTPKHLITATGQRVTLRCSPRSGDLSVYWYQQSLDQGLQFLIQYYNGEERAKGNILERFSAQQFPDLHSELNLSSLELGDSALYFCASSPQGALYNEQFFGPGTRLTVL.

The rearrangement uses TRBV21-1 and TRBJ2-2. TRBV21-1 has pseudogene status. The CDR3 spans 16 residues. The CDR3 DNA follows: TGTGCCAGCAGCACCGATCGGGGGCTGGGGACCGGGGAGCTGTTTTTT. Translated, it gives CASSTDRGLGTGELFF.

This clone has a handful of counts. The rearrangement joins TRBV11-2 to TRBJ1-5; TRBD1 might be the D (6 bases). V lost 2 bases, J lost 1 base, and 9 bases lay in between. The CDR3 is 15 residues long. The germline gives CDR1 SGHAT, CDR2 FQNNGV. The CDR3, as DNA: TGTGCCAGCAGCTTAACAGGGATGAGCAATCAGCCCCAGCATTTT. Amino acid sequence: CASSLTGMSNQPQHF.

The V and J genes are TRBV5-1 and TRBJ2-6, with D unresolved. Trimming took 2 bases from V and 0 from J, leaving 6 bases between them. CDR3 length: 15 amino acids. CDR1 SGHRS and CDR2 YFSETQ come from the germline V gene. The CDR3 sequence is CASSLATSGANVLTF. The CDR3 region has the DNA TGCGCCAGCAGCTTAGCCACCTCTGGGGCCAACGTCCTGACTTTC. Combining the CDR3 with reference TRBV5-1 and TRBJ2-6 gives the whole variable domain KAGVTQTPRYLIKTRGQQVTLSCSPISGHRSVSWYQQTPGQGLQFLFEYFSETQRNKGNFPGRFSGRQFSNSRSEMNVSTLELGDSALYLCASSLATSGANVLTFGAGSRLTVL.

The V gene is TRBV6-6, the J gene TRBJ2-1; 8 positions match TRBD1. Germline trimming cut 7 bases from V and 6 bases from J; bases unmatched to any gene: 14. Germline V gene data show CDR1 as MNHNY and CDR2 as SVGAGI (reference sequence). CDR3 length: 16 amino acids. CDR3 bases: TGTGCCAGCAAGCCCGACCGTACAGGGGGAATCAATGAGCAGTTCTTC. This translates into CASKPDRTGGINEQFF.